This TCR beta chain originates from a study of early T cells in non-severe SARS-CoV-2 infection. Study at large: Chains were unpaired, as sequencing was done on bulk RNA from unsorted whole blood.

General study findings and limits: Missing private and CD4 specificities, VDJdb matching favored anti-spike CD8 responses.

Individual cDNA molecules each received unique molecular identifiers attached to them. TCRdb passed the 5' RACE reads through MiXCR, listing each CDR3 protein once. Of about 80,000 distinct CDR3 sequences in the sample, 9.5% to 13% are singletons; the top ten hold approximately 2.4%. A remark on this clonotype: The antigen remains undetermined.

Sequencing input: whole blood. This receptor was obtained from an adult who was a healthcare worker with PCR-confirmed SARS-CoV-2 infection or an uninfected control (not recorded which).

In DNA, the CDR3 is TGCAGCGTTTCCGGCAAGTCTGAAAACATTCAGTACTTC. This gives the protein CSVSGKSENIQYF. J is TRBJ2-4 and V is TRBV20-1; D gene uncertain. The germline V gene has CDR1 DFQATT and CDR2 SNEGSKA (reference sequence). There are 13 residues in the CDR3.